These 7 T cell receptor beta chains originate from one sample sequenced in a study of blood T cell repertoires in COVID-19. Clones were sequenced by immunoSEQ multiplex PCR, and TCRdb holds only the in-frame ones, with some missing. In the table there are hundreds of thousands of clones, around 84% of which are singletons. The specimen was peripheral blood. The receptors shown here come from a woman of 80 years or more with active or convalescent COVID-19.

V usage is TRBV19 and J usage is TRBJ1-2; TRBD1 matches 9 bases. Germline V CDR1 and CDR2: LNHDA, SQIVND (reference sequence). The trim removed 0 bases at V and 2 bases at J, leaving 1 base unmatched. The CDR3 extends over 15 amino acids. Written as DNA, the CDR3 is TGTGCCAGTAGTATAGAACAGGGGGCGAACTATGGCTACACCTTC. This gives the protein CASSIEQGANYGYTF.

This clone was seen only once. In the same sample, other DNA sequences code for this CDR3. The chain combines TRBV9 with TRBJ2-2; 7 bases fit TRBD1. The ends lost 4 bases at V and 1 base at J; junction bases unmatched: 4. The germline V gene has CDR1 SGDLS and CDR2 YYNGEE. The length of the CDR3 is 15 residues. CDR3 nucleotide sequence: TGTGCCAGCAGCCCCCGGACAGGGAACACCGGGGAGCTGTTTTTT. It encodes CASSPRTGNTGELFF.

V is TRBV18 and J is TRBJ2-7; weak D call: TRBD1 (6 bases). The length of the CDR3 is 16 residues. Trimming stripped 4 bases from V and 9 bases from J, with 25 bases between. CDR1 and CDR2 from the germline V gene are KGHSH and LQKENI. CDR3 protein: CASSLFTGQLSTGQYF. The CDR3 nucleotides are TGTGCCAGCTCACTTTTCACCGGACAGCTTTCTACGGGGCAGTACTTC. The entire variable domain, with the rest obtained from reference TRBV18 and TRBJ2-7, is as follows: NAGVMQNPRHLVRRRGQEARLRCSPMKGHSHVYWYRQLPEEGLKFMVYLQKENIIDESGMPKERFSAEFPKEGPSILRIQQVVRGDSAAYFCASSLFTGQLSTGQYFGPGTRLTVT.

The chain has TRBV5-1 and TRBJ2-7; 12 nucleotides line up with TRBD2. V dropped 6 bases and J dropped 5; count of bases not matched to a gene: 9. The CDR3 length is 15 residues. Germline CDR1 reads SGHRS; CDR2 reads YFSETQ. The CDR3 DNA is TGCGCCAGCACTCGGCGGCTAGCGGGGGGGGACGAGCAGTACTTC. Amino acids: CASTRRLAGGDEQYF.

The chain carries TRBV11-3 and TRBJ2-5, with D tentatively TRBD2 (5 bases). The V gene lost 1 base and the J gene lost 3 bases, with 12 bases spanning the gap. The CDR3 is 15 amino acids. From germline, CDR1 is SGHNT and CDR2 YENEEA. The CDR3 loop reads CASSLGATGKETQYF. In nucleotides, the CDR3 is TGTGCCAGCAGCTTAGGGGCGACGGGGAAAGAGACCCAGTACTTC.

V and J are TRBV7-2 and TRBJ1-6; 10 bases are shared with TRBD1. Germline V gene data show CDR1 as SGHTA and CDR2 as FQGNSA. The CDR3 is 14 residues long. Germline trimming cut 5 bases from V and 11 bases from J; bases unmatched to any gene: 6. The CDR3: CASSPRDRGAPLHF. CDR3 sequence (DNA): TGTGCCAGCAGCCCCCGGGACAGGGGAGCACCCCTCCACTTT.

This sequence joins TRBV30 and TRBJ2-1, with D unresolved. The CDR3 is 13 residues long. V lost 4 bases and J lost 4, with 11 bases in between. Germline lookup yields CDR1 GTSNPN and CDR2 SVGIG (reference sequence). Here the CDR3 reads CAWTGPSYNEQFF. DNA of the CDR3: TGTGCCTGGACTGGGCCCTCTTACAATGAGCAGTTCTTC.